A selection of T cell receptor beta chains follows, all from one sample in a study of B cell selection in AIRE deficiency. The data were produced by immunoSEQ multiplex PCR, yet TCRdb's version contains in-frame clones alone and is incomplete. The sample has 20,000 to 25,000 clones, around 97% seen once. The specimen sequenced was CD4+CD127+ conventional T cells sorted from PBMCs. The receptors here all came from a human donor in good health. CDR3s include the opening cysteine and the closing phenylalanine or tryptophan.

TRBV6-1	TRBJ2-7	CASRRVYEQYF
TRBV5-6	TRBJ2-3	CASSLDRADTQYF
TRBV7-9	TRBJ1-6	CASSLGPGSSYNSPLHF
TRBV18	TRBJ1-1	CASSADRNTEAFF
TRBV15	TRBJ2-4	CATSPGKNIQYF
TRBV6-5	TRBJ2-3	CASRSGPNEADTQYF
TRBV4-1	TRBJ2-7	CASSREHGLSYEQYF
TRBV18	TRBJ2-5	CASSPTGLGLVTQYF
TRBV2	TRBJ2-2	CASKGGPGTGELFF
TRBV27	TRBJ1-2	CASGLKPGQGFGYTF
TRBV28	TRBJ2-7	CASSLAGTRVREEQYF
TRBV10-2	TRBJ2-3	CASRDYRGSNTQYF
TRBV19	TRBJ1-5	CASSIVGGLGNQPQHF
TRBV5-1	TRBJ1-5	CASSLRGESNQPQHF
TRBV2	TRBJ1-1	CASKNAEAFF
TRBV14	TRBJ1-5	CASSQVAYTGGGRVRNQPQHF
TRBV21-1	TRBJ2-7	CASILKGSGAQGSYEQYF
TRBV19	TRBJ2-6	CASSILLGSGANVLTF
TRBV29-1	TRBJ2-1	CSVGGTSGERQFF
TRBV7-6	TRBJ2-3	CASSLARAGGPGTDTQYF
TRBV5-6	TRBJ2-2	CASSLSGGQDTGELFF
TRBV6-1	TRBJ1-1	CASSYEGASEAFF
TRBV29-1	TRBJ2-7	CSVGWGNYEQYF
TRBV5-4	TRBJ1-2	CASSWSGGYTF
TRBV18	TRBJ2-3	CASSPPVGTGTDTQYF
TRBV10-3	TRBJ1-2	CAISGDAGVSGYTF
TRBV2	TRBJ1-3	CASSGTGGGNTIYF